These 26 T cell receptor beta chains were sequenced from one sample in a study of cytomegalovirus exposure and HLA in healthy donors. The primer mix had 60 Vbeta and 13 Jbeta primers. The protocol was immunoSEQ multiplex PCR, while the TCRdb copy is restricted to in-frame clones and leaves out a portion. Seen here are about 200,000 clones, about 70% observed once, and the top ten hold 1.5% to 2%. The sequenced material came from PBMCs. The receptors here all came from a woman under 40 in good health and CMV-seronegative.

The V call is TRBV2, the J call TRBJ2-2, with D tentatively TRBD1 (6 bases). The length of the CDR3 is 14 residues. CDR1 is SNHLY, CDR2 FYNNEI, per germline. V dropped 7 bases and J dropped 7 bases, with 16 bases sitting between them. For the CDR3, the DNA is TGTGCCAGCAATCCGCGACAGGATTTCGGGGAGCTGTTTTTT. It is translated as CASNPRQDFGELFF.

The chain carries TRBV7-2 and TRBJ1-1; TRBD1 agrees at 9 bases. The germline CDR1 and CDR2 sequences are SGHTA and FQGNSA. This CDR3 has 15 amino acids. V shed 2 bases and J 3 bases; nucleotides not matched to a gene: 4. CDR3 amino acids: CASSLWGQGYTEAFF. The CDR3 DNA reads TGTGCCAGCAGCTTATGGGGACAGGGATACACTGAAGCTTTCTTT. The whole variable domain, remainder taken from reference TRBV7-2 and TRBJ1-1, is GAGVSQSPSNKVTEKGKDVELRCDPISGHTALYWYRQSLGQGLEFLIYFQGNSAPDKSGLPSDRFSAERTGGSVSTLTIQRTQQEDSAVYLCASSLWGQGYTEAFFGQGTRLTVV.

The chain carries TRBV5-3 and TRBJ1-2; tentative D call: TRBD1 (5 bases). TRBV5-3 is recorded as an ORF, its role being uncertain. V was pared by 1 base and J by 7 bases, with 35 bases between. The CDR3 extends over 21 amino acids. CDR3 loop: CARSLILPPLYRTQGFFGYTF. CDR3 nucleotides: TGTGCCAGAAGCTTGATCCTCCCCCCACTATACCGCACCCAGGGATTCTTTGGCTACACCTTC.

The V gene is TRBV2, the J gene TRBJ2-3; D possibly corresponds to TRBD1 (5 bases). Deletions cut 8 bases from V and 0 bases from J, with 15 bases between. The CDR3 runs 15 residues. Germline CDR1 is SNHLY and CDR2 is FYNNEI. The CDR3 DNA reads TGTGCCAGCTTGGGGCAGGGATGGAGCACAGATACGCAGTATTTT. Translating it yields CASLGQGWSTDTQYF. Using reference TRBV2 and TRBJ2-3 for the parts outside the CDR3, the full variable domain is EPEVTQTPSHQVTQMGQEVILRCVPISNHLYFYWYRQILGQKVEFLVSFYNNEISEKSEIFDDQFSVERPDGSNFTLKIRSTKLEDSAMYFCASLGQGWSTDTQYFGPGTRLTVL.

V usage is TRBV29-1 and J usage is TRBJ1-4; D is unresolved. The length of the CDR3 is 14 residues. Germline CDR1 reads SQVTM; CDR2 reads ANQGSEA. Trimming took off 3 bases at V and 2 bases at J, with 10 bases between the two ends. The CDR3 region is CSVELTLTNEKLFF. Here the CDR3 DNA reads TGCAGCGTTGAGTTGACACTGACTAATGAAAAACTGTTTTTT.

The chain links TRBV27 to TRBJ2-2; the D gene is possibly TRBD2 (5 bases). In germline, CDR1 is MNHEY, CDR2 SMNVEV (reference sequence). The CDR3 runs 16 residues. The ends were cut back, 3 bases at V and 0 bases at J, with 11 bases in the middle. The DNA of the CDR3 is TGTGCCAGCAGTTTCGAGGGTACGGCGAACACCGGGGAGCTGTTTTTT. Translating it yields CASSFEGTANTGELFF.

This rearrangement joins TRBV28 to TRBJ2-5; the D gene is possibly TRBD2 (6 bases). Germline CDR1 MDHEN, CDR2 SYDVKM. CDR3 length: 14 residues. Trimming stripped 3 bases from V and 5 bases from J, with 13 bases between. The CDR3 DNA sequence: TGTGCCAGCAGTTTCGGAGGGGTAGGCGAGACCCAGTACTTC. Amino acid sequence: CASSFGGVGETQYF. Together with reference TRBV28 and TRBJ2-5, the CDR3 gives the full variable domain: DVKVTQSSRYLVKRTGEKVFLECVQDMDHENMFWYRQDPGLGLRLIYFSYDVKMKEKGDIPEGYSVSREKKERFSLILESASTNQTSMYLCASSFGGVGETQYFGPGTRLLVL.

The chain joins TRBV5-4 to TRBJ2-5; D is perhaps TRBD1 (7 bases). Deletions cut 4 bases from V and 0 bases from J, with 13 bases between. The germline CDR1 and CDR2 sequences are SGHNT and YYREEE (reference sequence). The length of the CDR3 is 15 residues. CDR3 nucleotide sequence: TGTGCCAGCAGCGCGGGACAGATTTACCAAGAGACCCAGTACTTC. This gives the protein CASSAGQIYQETQYF.

The chain is built from TRBV6-6 and TRBJ2-1, with a weak D call TRBD1 (7 bases). This CDR3 has 15 residues. Trimming left V 0 bases short and J 5 bases short, with 11 bases between. Germline assignment: CDR1 MNHNY and CDR2 SVGAGI (reference sequence). The CDR3 sequence: CASSYSAGGNNEQFF. CDR3 in DNA: TGTGCCAGCAGTTACTCGGCAGGGGGGAACAATGAGCAGTTCTTC.

J is TRBJ2-7 and V is TRBV11-2, with 12 bases lining up with TRBD2. The length of the CDR3 is 15 residues. V trimming: 4 bases; J trimming: 10 bases; junction bases outside the gene matches: 11. Germline V gene lookup returns CDR1 SGHAT and CDR2 FQNNGV. The CDR3 DNA sequence: TGTGCCAGCAGCTCCCAGACACTAGCGGGGGGACGACAGTACTTC. Its translation is CASSSQTLAGGRQYF.

This chain connects TRBV11-3 to TRBJ2-1; 9 nucleotides align to TRBD1. After removal of 5 bases from V and 2 bases from J, the junction contained 10 bases not matched to a gene. CDR1 is SGHNT and CDR2 is YENEEA in the germline V gene. The CDR3 sequence is 17 residues long. CDR3: CASSPTPGQGPYNEQFF. The CDR3 region has the DNA TGTGCCAGCAGCCCTACTCCGGGACAGGGTCCCTACAATGAGCAGTTCTTC.

The chain combines TRBV6-4 with TRBJ2-5; 12 nucleotides align to TRBD1. J gave up 4 bases and V 3 bases, and 3 bases lay outside the gene matches. The CDR3 has 15 amino acids. Germline CDR1 is MRHNA and CDR2 is SNTAGT. CDR3 coding DNA: TGTGCCAGCAGTGATGGGACAGGGGGCAGAGAGACCCAGTACTTC. It specifies CASSDGTGGRETQYF.

This clone was detected only a few times. This chain links TRBV4-2 with TRBJ2-3; 9 nucleotides line up with TRBD2. This CDR3 has 17 amino acids. The J segment lost 0 bases and the V segment lost 1 base, leaving 5 bases of the junction unmatched. The germline V gene encodes CDR1 LGHNA and CDR2 YNFKEQ. The CDR3 sequence: CASSQGLADPSTDTQYF. The DNA of the CDR3 is TGTGCCAGCAGCCAAGGACTAGCGGACCCTAGCACAGATACGCAGTATTTT.

The J gene is TRBJ1-1, the V gene TRBV18; 7 bases match TRBD1. The CDR3 is 13 residues long. Germline V gene data show CDR1 as KGHSH and CDR2 as LQKENI. V was pared by 0 bases and J by 8 bases, with 3 bases of the junction left unmatched. Written as DNA, the CDR3 is TGTGCCAGCTCACCACCAGGGGGCGGGGAAGCTTTCTTT. This codes for CASSPPGGGEAFF.

The chain combines TRBV13 with TRBJ1-3, with TRBD1 matching over 8 bases. With 0 bases clipped from V and 2 bases from J, the junction kept 0 bases outside the gene matches. This CDR3 has 15 residues. The germline V gene encodes CDR1 PRHDT and CDR2 FYEKMQ (reference sequence). This chain's CDR3 is CASSLGQGAGNTIYF. The DNA for the CDR3 is TGTGCCAGCAGCTTAGGACAGGGGGCTGGAAACACCATATATTTT. Full variable domain (missing parts from reference TRBV13 and TRBJ1-3): AAGVIQSPRHLIKEKRETATLKCYPIPRHDTVYWYQQGPGQDPQFLISFYEKMQSDKGSIPDRFSAQQFSDYHSELNMSSLELGDSALYFCASSLGQGAGNTIYFGEGSWLTVV.

The rearrangement links TRBV29-1 to TRBJ1-4; the D gene is possibly TRBD1 (5 bases). The CDR3 has 14 residues. Trimming removed 4 bases from V and 5 bases from J, with 14 bases in between. CDR1 is SQVTM, CDR2 ANQGSEA, per germline. CDR3 coding DNA: TGCAGCGTTGGTAAGACAGACGCGAATGAAAAACTGTTTTTT. It is translated as CSVGKTDANEKLFF.

In this sample, this clone turned up once. This chain joins TRBV7-2 and TRBJ1-2, with D perhaps matching TRBD1 (5 bases). The V end lost 1 base, the J end lost 0 bases, and 15 bases lay between the germline ends. The germline V gene has CDR1 SGHTA and CDR2 FQGNSA. CDR3 size: 17 residues. The DNA for the CDR3 is TGTGCCAGCAGCTTAGGTGGGGTCGGGGGGGCTAACTATGGCTACACCTTC. Amino acids: CASSLGGVGGANYGYTF.

CDR3 nucleotides: TGCGCCAGCAGCTTGGAGCTAGCGGGAGTTGGGTCTGGAGAGACCCAGTACTTC. It yields the protein CASSLELAGVGSGETQYF. The chain carries TRBV5-1 and TRBJ2-5, with 10 positions matching TRBD2. CDR1 is SGHRS, CDR2 YFSETQ, per germline. The CDR3 is made up of 18 amino acids. The V and J ends lost 0 bases and 4 bases, in that order; junction bases with no gene match: 12.

V and J are TRBV4-2 and TRBJ1-4, with TRBD1 matching 9 bases. The germline gives CDR1 LGHNA, CDR2 YNFKEQ. J gave up 8 bases and V 0 bases, and 4 bases lay outside the gene matches. This CDR3 is built from 15 residues. For the CDR3, the DNA is TGTGCCAGCAGCCAAGAGAACAGGGGGCTCGAAAAACTGTTTTTT. Its translation: CASSQENRGLEKLFF.

The genes are TRBV2 and TRBJ2-5; the match to TRBD2 covers 12 bases. The CDR3 is 15 amino acids. V lost 8 bases to trimming and J lost 1 base; unmatched junction nucleotides: 5. Germline V gene data show CDR1 as SNHLY and CDR2 as FYNNEI. The CDR3 DNA is TGTGCCAGCCTCGGGACTAGCGGGTCCCAAGAGACCCAGTACTTC. This sequence encodes CASLGTSGSQETQYF.

This sequence joins TRBV14 and TRBJ1-2; D gene uncertain. Between the trimmed V and J ends, which lost 1 base and 2 bases, there was a span of 8 bases. The CDR3 contains 14 residues. Germline V gene lookup returns CDR1 SGHDN and CDR2 FVKESK. CDR3 region: CASSQVLGNYGYTF. The CDR3 coding sequence is TGTGCCAGCAGCCAAGTTTTGGGCAACTATGGCTACACCTTC. The full variable domain, its missing parts supplied by reference TRBV14 and TRBJ1-2, is EAGVTQFPSHSVIEKGQTVTLRCDPISGHDNLYWYRRVMGKEIKFLLHFVKESKQDESGMPNNRFLAERTGGTYSTLKVQPAELEDSGVYFCASSQVLGNYGYTFGSGTRLTVV.

This clone has a handful of counts. Other DNA sequences within the sample encode an identical CDR3. The J gene is TRBJ2-1, the V gene TRBV9, with 13 bases that match TRBD2. Germline trimming cut 3 bases from V and 8 bases from J; bases unmatched to any gene: 8. Germline CDR1 SGDLS, CDR2 YYNGEE. The CDR3 has 16 amino acids. In DNA form, the CDR3 reads TGTGCCAGCAGCGGAAGGACTAGCGGGGGTAGGGATGAGCAGTTCTTC. Amino acid sequence: CASSGRTSGGRDEQFF.

This rearrangement joins TRBV2 to TRBJ1-6, with 9 bases lining up with TRBD1. Trimming cost V 6 bases and J 7 bases; bases outside gene matches: 10. Germline CDR1 SNHLY, CDR2 FYNNEI. This CDR3 has 16 amino acids. The CDR3 sequence is CASRQIQGAGNSPLHF. The CDR3 nucleotides are TGTGCCAGCAGGCAAATACAGGGGGCTGGGAATTCACCCCTCCACTTT.

V is TRBV15 and J is TRBJ2-5; 9 bases are a match to TRBD1. The J call is doubtful: the DNA matches TRBJ2-7 better. The CDR3 runs to 17 residues. Looked up from germline, CDR1 is LNHNV and CDR2 is YYDKDF (reference sequence). This chain's CDR3 is CATSIDFDRGVSYEQYF. In DNA, the CDR3 is TGTGCCACCAGCATAGACTTTGACAGGGGGGTCTCCTACGAGCAGTACTTC.

This clone was counted a few times. The chain employs TRBV9 and TRBJ2-1; 7 bases fit TRBD1. Looked up from germline, CDR1 is SGDLS and CDR2 is YYNGEE. Losses at the gene ends were 4 bases for V and 7 bases for J; bases not matched to a gene: 8. The CDR3 has 14 amino acids. CDR3 in amino acids: CASSPWDRPNEQFF. The CDR3, as DNA: TGTGCCAGCAGCCCCTGGGACAGACCAAATGAGCAGTTCTTC.

The chain couples TRBV5-1 to TRBJ1-3; D remains ambiguous. Germline V gene data show CDR1 as SGHRS and CDR2 as YFSETQ. The CDR3 loop spans 15 amino acids. V lost 5 bases and J 2 bases, leaving 14 bases between the germline ends. The CDR3 here is CASSNQASPGNTIYF. CDR3 bases: TGCGCCAGCAGTAATCAAGCCTCTCCTGGAAACACCATATATTTT.